This TCR beta chain is drawn from a study of shared clonotypes between healthy human individuals. Study background: Three plates were used per donor for CD4 naive, three for CD4 memory, two for CD8 naive and one for CD8 memory.

Germline assignment: CDR1 MNHEY and CDR2 SVGAGI. V was shortened by 0 bases and J by 2 bases, with 10 bases between the two germline ends. The CDR3 is made up of 15 amino acids. Positively selected for CCR7, the CD45RO-negative cells used as naive CD8 cells excluded terminally differentiated effector memory CD45RA+ cells. Only Caucasian adults living in Nashville, Tennessee served as donors. Regarding this clone: The antigen remains unidentified.

Assay used: immunoSEQ multiplex PCR; TCRdb lists only in-frame clones, some missing. The table records under 1 million clones, about 96% of them present only once. General study findings and limits: With few donors, the genetic and exposure-history diversity represented was limited.

This chain connects TRBV6-5 to TRBJ1-2; no clear D. The sequence was collected from a man between 25 and 39 years old in good health. The sample consisted of naive CD8+ T cells sorted from blood. CDR3 region: CASSYSAGRNYGYTF. DNA for the CDR3: TGTGCCAGCAGTTACTCGGCAGGCCGAAACTATGGCTACACCTTC.